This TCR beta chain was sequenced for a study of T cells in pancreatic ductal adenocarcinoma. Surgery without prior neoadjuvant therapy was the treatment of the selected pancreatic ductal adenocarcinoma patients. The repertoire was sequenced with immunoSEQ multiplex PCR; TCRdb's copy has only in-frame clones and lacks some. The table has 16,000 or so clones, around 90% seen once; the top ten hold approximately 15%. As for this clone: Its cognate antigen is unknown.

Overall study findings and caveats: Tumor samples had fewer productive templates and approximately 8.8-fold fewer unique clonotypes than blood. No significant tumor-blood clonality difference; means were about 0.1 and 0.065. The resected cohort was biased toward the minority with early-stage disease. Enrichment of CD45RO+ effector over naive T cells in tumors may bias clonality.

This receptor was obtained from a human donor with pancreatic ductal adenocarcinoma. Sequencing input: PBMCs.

CDR3 sequence reads: CASSVAGTGWGTDTQYF. The CDR3 DNA reads TGTGCCAGCAGCGTGGCCGGGACAGGGTGGGGCACAGATACGCAGTATTTT. The V call is TRBV9, the J call TRBJ2-3, with 9 bases fitting TRBD1. J was trimmed by 1 base and V by 2 bases; bases with no gene match: 8. Per germline, CDR1 SGDLS and CDR2 YYNGEE. The CDR3 is 17 amino acids.